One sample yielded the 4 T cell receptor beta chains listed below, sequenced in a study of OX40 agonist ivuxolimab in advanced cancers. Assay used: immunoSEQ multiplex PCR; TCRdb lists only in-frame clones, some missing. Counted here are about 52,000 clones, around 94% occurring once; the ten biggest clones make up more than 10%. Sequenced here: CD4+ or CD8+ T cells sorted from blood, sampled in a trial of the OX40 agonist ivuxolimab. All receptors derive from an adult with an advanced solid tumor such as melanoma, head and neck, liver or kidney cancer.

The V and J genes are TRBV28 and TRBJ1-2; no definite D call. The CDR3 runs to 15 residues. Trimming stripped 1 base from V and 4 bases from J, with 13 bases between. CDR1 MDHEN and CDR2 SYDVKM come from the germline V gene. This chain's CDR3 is CASSLFPRSGYGYTF. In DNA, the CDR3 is TGTGCCAGCAGTTTATTCCCCAGAAGCGGCTATGGCTACACCTTC.

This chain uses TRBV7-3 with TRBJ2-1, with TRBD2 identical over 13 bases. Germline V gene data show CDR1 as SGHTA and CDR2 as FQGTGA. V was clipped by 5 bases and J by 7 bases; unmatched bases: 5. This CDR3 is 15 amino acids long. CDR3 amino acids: CASSRTSGSSNEQFF. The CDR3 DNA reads TGTGCCAGCAGCCGGACTAGCGGGAGTAGTAATGAGCAGTTCTTC.

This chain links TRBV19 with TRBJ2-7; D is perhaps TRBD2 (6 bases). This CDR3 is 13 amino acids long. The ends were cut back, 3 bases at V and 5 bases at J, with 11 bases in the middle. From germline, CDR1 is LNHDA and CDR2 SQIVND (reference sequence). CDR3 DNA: TGTGCCAGTAGTATCGGGGGTTGGGACGAGCAGTACTTC. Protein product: CASSIGGWDEQYF.

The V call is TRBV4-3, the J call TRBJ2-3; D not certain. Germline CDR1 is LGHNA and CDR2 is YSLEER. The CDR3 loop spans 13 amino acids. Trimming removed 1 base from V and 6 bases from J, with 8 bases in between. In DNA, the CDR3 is TGCGCCAGCAGCCAAGTTAATGGGGATACGCAGTATTTT. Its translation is CASSQVNGDTQYF.